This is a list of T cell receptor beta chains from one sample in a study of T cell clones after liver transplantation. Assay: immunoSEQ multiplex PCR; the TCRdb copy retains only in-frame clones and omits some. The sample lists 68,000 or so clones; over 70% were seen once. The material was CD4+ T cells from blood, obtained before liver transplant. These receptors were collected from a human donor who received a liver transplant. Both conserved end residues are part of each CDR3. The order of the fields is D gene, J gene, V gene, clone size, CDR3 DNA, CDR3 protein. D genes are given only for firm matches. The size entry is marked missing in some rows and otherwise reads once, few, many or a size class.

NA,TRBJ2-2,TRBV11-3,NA,TGTGCCAGCAAGCCGGGTCCGAACACCGGGGAGCTGTTTTTT,CASKPGPNTGELFF
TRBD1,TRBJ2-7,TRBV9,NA,TGTGCCAGCAGCGTAAGGGACAGTAAAACCTACGAGCAGTACTTC,CASSVRDSKTYEQYF
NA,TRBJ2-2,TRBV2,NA,TGTGCCAGCAGGGGTGACCCCGCGCAGCTGTTTTTT,CASRGDPAQLFF
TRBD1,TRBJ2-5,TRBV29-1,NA,TGCAGCGGCGCGAGACAGGGGGCGGGAGAGACCCAGTACTTC,CSGARQGAGETQYF
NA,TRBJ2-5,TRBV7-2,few,TGTGCCAGCAGCTTCGGGACAGCGGGGTCGGGGGAGACCCAGTACTTC,CASSFGTAGSGETQYF
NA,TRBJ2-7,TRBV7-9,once,TGTGCCAGCAGCTTAGCCCCGGGACTTAACTACGAGCAGTACTTC,CASSLAPGLNYEQYF
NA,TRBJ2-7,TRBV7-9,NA,TGTGCCAGCGGAAGGGGAGAGACCTACGAGCAGTACTTC,CASGRGETYEQYF
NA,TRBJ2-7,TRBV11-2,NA,TGTGCCAGCAGCACCTCACCCAATAAGGGCTACGAGCAGTACTTC,CASSTSPNKGYEQYF
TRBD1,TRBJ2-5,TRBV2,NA,TGTGCCAGCGGAGGACAGGGCCAAGAGACCCAGTACTTC,CASGGQGQETQYF
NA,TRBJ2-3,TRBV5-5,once,TGTGCCAGCAGCTTGCGAGACCCATCGGCGGATACAGATACGCAGTATTTT,CASSLRDPSADTDTQYF
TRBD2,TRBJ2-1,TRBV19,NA,TGTGCCAGTTACAGAGGAGGCGGGAGTTCCTACAATGAGCAGTTCTTC,CASYRGGGSSYNEQFF
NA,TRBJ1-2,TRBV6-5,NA,TGTGCCAGCAGTCGAGGGGGGACTAAGGGCTACACCTTC,CASSRGGTKGYTF
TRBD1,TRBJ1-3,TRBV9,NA,TGTGCCAGCAGCCCGGGACAGGGAGGCGACACCATATATTTT,CASSPGQGGDTIYF
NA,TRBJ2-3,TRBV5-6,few,TGTGCCAGCAGCTCCCTTAGACTAGCAGATACGCAGTATTTT,CASSSLRLADTQYF
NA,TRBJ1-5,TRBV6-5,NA,TGTGCCAGCAGTTACTCGCACGGAAATCAGCCCCAGCATTTT,CASSYSHGNQPQHF
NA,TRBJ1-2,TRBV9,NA,TGTGCCAGCACCCCGAGGGATTTTAACTATGGCTACACCTTC,CASTPRDFNYGYTF
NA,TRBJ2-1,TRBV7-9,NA,TGTGCCAGCAGCTTATGGGGGGGGCACGATGAGCAGTTCTTC,CASSLWGGHDEQFF
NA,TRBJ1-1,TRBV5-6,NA,TGTGCCAGCAGGTCATCCCGGACCCAGGGCACTGAAGCTTTCTTT,CASRSSRTQGTEAFF
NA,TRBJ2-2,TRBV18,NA,TGTGCCAGCTCACCATGGGAGACCGGGGAGCTGTTTTTT,CASSPWETGELFF
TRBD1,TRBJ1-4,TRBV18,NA,TGTGCCAGCTCACCACAGGGGGCCAATGAAAAACTGTTTTTT,CASSPQGANEKLFF